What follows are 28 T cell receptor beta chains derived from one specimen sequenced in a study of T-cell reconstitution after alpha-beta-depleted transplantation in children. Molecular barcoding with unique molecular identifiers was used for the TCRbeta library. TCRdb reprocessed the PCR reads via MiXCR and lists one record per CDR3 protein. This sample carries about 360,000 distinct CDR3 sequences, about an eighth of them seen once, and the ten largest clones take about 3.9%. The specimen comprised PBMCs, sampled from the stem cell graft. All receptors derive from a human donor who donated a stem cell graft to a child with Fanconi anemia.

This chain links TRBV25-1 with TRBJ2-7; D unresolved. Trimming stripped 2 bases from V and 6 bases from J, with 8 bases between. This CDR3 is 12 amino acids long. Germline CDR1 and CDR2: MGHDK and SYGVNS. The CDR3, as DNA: TGTGCCAGCAGTGAACTCGGTTTCGAGCAGTACTTC. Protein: CASSELGFEQYF.

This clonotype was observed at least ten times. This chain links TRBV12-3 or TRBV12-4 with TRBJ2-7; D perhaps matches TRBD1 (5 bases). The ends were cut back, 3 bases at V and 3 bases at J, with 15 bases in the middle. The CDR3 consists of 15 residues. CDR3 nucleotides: TGTGCCAGCAGTTTGTCCCCTCTCAGGGTCTACGAGCAGTACTTC. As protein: CASSLSPLRVYEQYF.

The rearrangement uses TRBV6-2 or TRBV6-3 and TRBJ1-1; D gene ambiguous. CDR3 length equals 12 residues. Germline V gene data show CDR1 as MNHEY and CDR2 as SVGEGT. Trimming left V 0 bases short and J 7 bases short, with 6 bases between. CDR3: CASSYSRSEAFF. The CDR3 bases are TGTGCCAGCAGTTACTCGAGGAGTGAAGCTTTCTTT.

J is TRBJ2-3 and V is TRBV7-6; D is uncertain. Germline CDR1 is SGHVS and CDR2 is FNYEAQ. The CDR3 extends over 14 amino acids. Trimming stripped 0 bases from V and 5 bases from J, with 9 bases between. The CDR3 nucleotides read TGTGCCAGCAGCTTAGCAACTTCACAAGATACGCAGTATTTT. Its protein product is CASSLATSQDTQYF.

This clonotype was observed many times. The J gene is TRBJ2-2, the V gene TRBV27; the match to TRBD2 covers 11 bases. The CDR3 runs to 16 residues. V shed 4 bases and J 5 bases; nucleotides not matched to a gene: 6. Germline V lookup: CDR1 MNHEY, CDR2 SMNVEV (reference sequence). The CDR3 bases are TGTGCCAGCAGTTCGCCTAGCGGGGGGACAACCGGGGAGCTGTTTTTT. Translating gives CASSSPSGGTTGELFF.

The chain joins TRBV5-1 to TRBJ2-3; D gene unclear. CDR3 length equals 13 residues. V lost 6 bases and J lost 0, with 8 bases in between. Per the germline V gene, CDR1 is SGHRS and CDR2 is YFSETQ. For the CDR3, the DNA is TGCGCCAGCAATCACTATAGCACAGATACGCAGTATTTT. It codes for CASNHYSTDTQYF. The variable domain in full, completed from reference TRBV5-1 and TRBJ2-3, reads KAGVTQTPRYLIKTRGQQVTLSCSPISGHRSVSWYQQTPGQGLQFLFEYFSETQRNKGNFPGRFSGRQFSNSRSEMNVSTLELGDSALYLCASNHYSTDTQYFGPGTRLTVL.

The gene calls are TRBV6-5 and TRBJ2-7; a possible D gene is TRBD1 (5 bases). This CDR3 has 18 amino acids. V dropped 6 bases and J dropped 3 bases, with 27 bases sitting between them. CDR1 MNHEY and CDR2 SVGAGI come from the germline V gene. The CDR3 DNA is TGTGCCAGCAGCTACGGAGCAGGGTTTTCAATAGCTATCTACGAGCAGTACTTC. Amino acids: CASSYGAGFSIAIYEQYF.

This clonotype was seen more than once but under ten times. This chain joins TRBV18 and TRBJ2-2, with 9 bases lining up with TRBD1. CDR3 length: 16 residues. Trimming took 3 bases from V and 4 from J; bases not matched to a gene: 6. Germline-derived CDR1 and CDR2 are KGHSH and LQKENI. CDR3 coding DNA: TGTGCCAGCTCACCGGGACAGGGAAGAGGCACCGGGGAGCTGTTTTTT. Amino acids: CASSPGQGRGTGELFF.

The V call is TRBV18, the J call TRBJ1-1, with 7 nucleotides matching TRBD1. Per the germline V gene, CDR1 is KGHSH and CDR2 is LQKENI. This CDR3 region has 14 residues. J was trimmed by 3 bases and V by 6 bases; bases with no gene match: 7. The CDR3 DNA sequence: TGTGCCAGCTCGCAAAACCAGGGGGACACTGAAGCTTTCTTT. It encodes CASSQNQGDTEAFF.

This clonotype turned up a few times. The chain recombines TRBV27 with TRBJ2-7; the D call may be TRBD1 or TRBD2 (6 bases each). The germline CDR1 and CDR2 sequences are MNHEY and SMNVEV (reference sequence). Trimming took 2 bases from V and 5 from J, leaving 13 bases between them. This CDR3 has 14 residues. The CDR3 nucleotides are TGTGCCAGCAGTTTAGTCGGGGGCCAAGACGAGCAGTACTTC. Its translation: CASSLVGGQDEQYF.

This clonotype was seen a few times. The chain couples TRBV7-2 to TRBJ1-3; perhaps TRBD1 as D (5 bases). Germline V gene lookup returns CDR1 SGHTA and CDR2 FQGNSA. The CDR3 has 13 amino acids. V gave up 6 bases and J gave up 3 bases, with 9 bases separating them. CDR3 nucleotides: TGTGCCAGCAGTGCAGGGTTTGGAAACACCATATATTTT. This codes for CASSAGFGNTIYF.

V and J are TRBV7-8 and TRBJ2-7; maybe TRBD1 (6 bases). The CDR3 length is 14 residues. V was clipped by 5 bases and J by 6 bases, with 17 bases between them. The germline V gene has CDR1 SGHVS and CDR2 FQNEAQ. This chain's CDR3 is CASSATGTFSEQYV. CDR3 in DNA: TGTGCCAGCAGCGCAACAGGGACCTTCAGCGAGCAGTACGTC.

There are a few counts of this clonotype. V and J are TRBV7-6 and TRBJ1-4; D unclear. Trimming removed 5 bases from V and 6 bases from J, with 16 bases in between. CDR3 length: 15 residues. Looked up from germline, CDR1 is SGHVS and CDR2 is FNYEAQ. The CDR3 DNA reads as TGTGCCAGCAGCCCCCCGCGGGAAGGCTATGAAAAACTGTTTTTT. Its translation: CASSPPREGYEKLFF.

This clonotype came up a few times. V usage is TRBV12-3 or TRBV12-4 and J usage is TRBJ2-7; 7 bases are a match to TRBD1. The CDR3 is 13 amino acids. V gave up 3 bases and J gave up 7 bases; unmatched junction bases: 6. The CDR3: CASSLTGKGEQYF. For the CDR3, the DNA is TGTGCCAGCAGTTTGACAGGGAAGGGGGAGCAGTACTTC.

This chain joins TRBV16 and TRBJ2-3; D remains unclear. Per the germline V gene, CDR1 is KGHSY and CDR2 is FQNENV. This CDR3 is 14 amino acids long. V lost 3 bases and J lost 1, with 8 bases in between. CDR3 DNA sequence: TGTGCCAGCAGCCACAAGGGCGGCACAGATACGCAGTATTTT. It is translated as CASSHKGGTDTQYF. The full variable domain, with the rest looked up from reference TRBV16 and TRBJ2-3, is GEEVAQTPKHLVRGEGQKAKLYCAPIKGHSYVFWYQQVLKNEFKFLISFQNENVFDETGMPKERFSAKCLPNSPCSLEIQATKLEDSAVYFCASSHKGGTDTQYFGPGTRLTVL.

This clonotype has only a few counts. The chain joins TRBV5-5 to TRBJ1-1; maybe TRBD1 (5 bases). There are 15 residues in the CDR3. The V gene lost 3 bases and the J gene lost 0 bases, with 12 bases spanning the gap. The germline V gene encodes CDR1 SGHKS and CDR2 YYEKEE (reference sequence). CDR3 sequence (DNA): TGTGCCAGCAGCTCTGCTCCGACAGTGAACACTGAAGCTTTCTTT. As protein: CASSSAPTVNTEAFF.

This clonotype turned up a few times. CDR3 region: CASSATGGTETQYF. For the CDR3, the DNA is TGCGCCAGCAGCGCGACAGGGGGCACGGAGACCCAGTACTTC. This chain connects TRBV5-1 to TRBJ2-5, with TRBD1 matching over 10 bases. V shed 4 bases, J shed 5 bases, and the junction held 5 bases outside the gene matches. Germline assignment: CDR1 SGHRS and CDR2 YFSETQ. The CDR3 has 14 residues.

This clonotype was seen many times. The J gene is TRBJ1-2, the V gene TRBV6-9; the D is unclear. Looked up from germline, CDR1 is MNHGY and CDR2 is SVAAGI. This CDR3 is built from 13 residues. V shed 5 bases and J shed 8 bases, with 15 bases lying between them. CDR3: CASSPQHHGGYTF. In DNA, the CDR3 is TGTGCCAGCAGTCCCCAGCACCATGGGGGCTACACCTTC.

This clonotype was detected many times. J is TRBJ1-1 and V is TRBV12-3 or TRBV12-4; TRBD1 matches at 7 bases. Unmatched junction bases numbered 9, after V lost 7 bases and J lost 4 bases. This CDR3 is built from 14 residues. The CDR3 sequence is CASTYRQGGTEAFF. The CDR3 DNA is TGTGCCAGCACCTATAGACAGGGAGGCACTGAAGCTTTCTTT.

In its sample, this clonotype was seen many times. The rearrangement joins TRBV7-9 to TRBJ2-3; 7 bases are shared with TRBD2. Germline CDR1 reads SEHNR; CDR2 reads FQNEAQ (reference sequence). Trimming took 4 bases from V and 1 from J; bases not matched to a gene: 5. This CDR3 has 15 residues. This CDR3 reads CASSWGGARTDTQYF. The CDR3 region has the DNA TGTGCCAGCAGCTGGGGAGGGGCCCGCACAGATACGCAGTATTTT.

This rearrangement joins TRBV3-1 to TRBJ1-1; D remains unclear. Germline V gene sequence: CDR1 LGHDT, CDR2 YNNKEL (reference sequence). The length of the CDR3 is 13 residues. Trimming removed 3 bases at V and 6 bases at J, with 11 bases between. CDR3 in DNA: TGTGCCAGCAGCCAGGCGGGAGGATCTGAAGCTTTCTTT. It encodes CASSQAGGSEAFF.

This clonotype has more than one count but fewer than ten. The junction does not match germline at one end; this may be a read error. CDR3 in DNA: TGTGCCAGCTCCCCACAGGGGTCGAGAGGAAACACCATATATTTT. Translated, it gives CASSPQGSRGNTIYF. The rearrangement uses TRBV18 and TRBJ1-3; 7 bases fit TRBD1. The CDR3 consists of 15 residues. Germline loops: CDR1 KGHSH, CDR2 LQKENI.

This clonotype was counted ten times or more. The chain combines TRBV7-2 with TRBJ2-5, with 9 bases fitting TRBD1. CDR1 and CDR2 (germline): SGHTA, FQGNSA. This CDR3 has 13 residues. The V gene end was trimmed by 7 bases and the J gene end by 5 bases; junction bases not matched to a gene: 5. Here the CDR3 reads CASNGQGSETQYF. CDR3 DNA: TGTGCCAGCAATGGACAGGGGTCGGAGACCCAGTACTTC.

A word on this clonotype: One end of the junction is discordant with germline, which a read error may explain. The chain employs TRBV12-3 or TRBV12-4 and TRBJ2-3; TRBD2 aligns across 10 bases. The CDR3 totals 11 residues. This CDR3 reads CASSFGLAGVF. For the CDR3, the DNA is TGTGCCAGCAGCTTCGGGCTAGCGGGGGTTTTT.

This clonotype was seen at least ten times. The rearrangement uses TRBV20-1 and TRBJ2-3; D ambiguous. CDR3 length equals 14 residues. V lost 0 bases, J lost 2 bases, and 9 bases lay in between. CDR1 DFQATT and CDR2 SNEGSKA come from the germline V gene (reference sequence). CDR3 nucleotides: TGCAGTGCTAGAGATTCAAGACACACAGATACGCAGTATTTT. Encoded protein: CSARDSRHTDTQYF.

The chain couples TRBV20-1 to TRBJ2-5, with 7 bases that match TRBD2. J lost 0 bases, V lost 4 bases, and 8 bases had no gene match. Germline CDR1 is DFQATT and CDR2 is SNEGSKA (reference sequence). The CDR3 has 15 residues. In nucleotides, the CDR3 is TGCAGTGCTACCCCGGGGAGGGGCTACCAAGAGACCCAGTACTTC. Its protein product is CSATPGRGYQETQYF.

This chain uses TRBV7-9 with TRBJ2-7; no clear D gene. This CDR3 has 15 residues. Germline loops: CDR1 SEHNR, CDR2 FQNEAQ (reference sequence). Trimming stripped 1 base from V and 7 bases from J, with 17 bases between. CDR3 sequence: CASSLEVRVKFEQYV. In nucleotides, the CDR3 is TGTGCCAGCAGCTTAGAGGTCCGGGTCAAGTTTGAGCAGTACGTC.

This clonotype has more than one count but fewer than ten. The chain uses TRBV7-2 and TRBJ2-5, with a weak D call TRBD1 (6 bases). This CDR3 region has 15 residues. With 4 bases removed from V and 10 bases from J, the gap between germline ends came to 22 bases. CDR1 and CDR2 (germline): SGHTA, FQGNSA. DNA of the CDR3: TGTGCCAGCAGCTCCGGGGCAGGGGTTCCGGTCCTCCAGTACTTC. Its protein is CASSSGAGVPVLQYF.